This TCR beta chain originates from a study of blood T cell repertoires in COVID-19. About the research overall: The samples span acute and convalescent COVID-19 from the United States, Italy and Spain. Nucleic acid was either cDNA or gDNA, and it came from T cells, B-cell-depleted T cells, or PBMCs.

How the authors handled the data: The authors estimated nucleated cell counts from reference gene primer amplification. The protocol was immunoSEQ multiplex PCR, while the TCRdb copy is restricted to in-frame clones and leaves out a portion. The DNA was the basis for D and trimming; V, J and clone size are from that table. The sample consists of nearly 70,000 clones, around 83% of them appearing once. Germline V lookup: CDR1 SNHLY, CDR2 FYNNEI. This CDR3 is 16 amino acids long. Unmatched junction bases numbered 7, after V lost 5 bases and J lost 3 bases. This chain joins TRBV2 and TRBJ2-2, with 9 nucleotides matching TRBD1. Sequencing input: peripheral blood. The receptor was isolated from a woman of 80 years or more with acute or convalescent COVID-19. CDR3 nucleotides: TGTGCCAGCAGTTCACAGGGGGCGCAGGACACCGGGGAGCTGTTTTTT. It encodes CASSSQGAQDTGELFF.